This is a list of T cell receptor beta chains from one sample in a study of human T cells and chemical hapten exposure. TCRdb independently ran MiXCR on the reads; one entry per CDR3 protein. Among about 120,000 distinct CDR3 sequences, approximately 9.3% were seen once, and the ten largest hold over 1.1%. Sequencing was performed on whole blood. These receptors came from a human donor in good health. Some clones in this sample may be carry-over from other donors' samples. The CDR3 runs from the conserved cysteine through the conserved F or W. Fields, in order: V gene, D gene, clone size, J gene, CDR3 DNA, CDR3 protein. D genes are given only for firm matches. Clone size is stated in some rows and not others, as once, few, many or a class when expanded.

>TRBV7-9|NA|few|TRBJ2-7
TGTGCCAGCAGCCCGAGAGACCAGGGAGGCTCCTACGAGCAGTACTTC
CASSPRDQGGSYEQYF
>TRBV5-4|NA|few|TRBJ2-1
TGTGCCAGCAGCTTGGGCGTGGCTGATTCCTACAATGAGCAGTTCTTC
CASSLGVADSYNEQFF
>TRBV5-1|NA|NA|TRBJ1-5
TGCGCCAGCAGCGGCGACGGGAGCAATCAGCCCCAGCATTTT
CASSGDGSNQPQHF
>TRBV6-2/TRBV6-3|NA|NA|TRBJ1-2
TGTGCCAGCAGTTACGGCAGGATCTATGGCTACACCTTC
CASSYGRIYGYTF
>TRBV5-1|NA|few|TRBJ2-7
TGCGCCAGCAGCTTGTCGTCAGATCGCCGGATATTGAAGTACTTC
CASSLSSDRRILKYF
>TRBV9|NA|few|TRBJ2-2
TGTGCCAGCAGCCACCCTTGGGAGGAATTGAACACCGGGGAGCTGTTTTTT
CASSHPWEELNTGELFF
>TRBV4-1|TRBD2|NA|TRBJ2-1
TGCGCCAACAGCCCGTGGAGCGGGAAGAATGAGCAGTTCTTC
CANSPWSGKNEQFF
>TRBV15|NA|NA|TRBJ2-1
TGTGCCACCAGCAGAGCCCCCAAGGGAGAGCAGTTCTTC
CATSRAPKGEQFF
>TRBV7-2|NA|NA|TRBJ2-1
TGTGCCAGCAGCTTATCTCGTCTAGCCCATGAGCAGTTCTTC
CASSLSRLAHEQFF
>TRBV5-1|TRBD2|many|TRBJ2-7
TGCGCCAGCAGCTTGGGCACTAGCGGGAACGCCTACGAGCAGTACTTC
CASSLGTSGNAYEQYF
>TRBV29-1|NA|few|TRBJ2-1
TGCAGCGTTGCCCGGGACTACAATGAGCAGTTCTTC
CSVARDYNEQFF
>TRBV29-1|NA|few|TRBJ1-1
TGCAGCGTAGAACAGGGAGAGAACACTGAAGCTTTCTTT
CSVEQGENTEAFF
>TRBV20-1|TRBD2|few|TRBJ2-1
TGCAGTGCCCTAGGGACTAGCGCATACAATGAGCAGTTCTTC
CSALGTSAYNEQFF
>TRBV20-1|TRBD1|many|TRBJ1-5
TGCAGTGCTAGCGCCGGGACAGGGGGCAATCAGCCCCAGCATTTT
CSASAGTGGNQPQHF
>TRBV5-1|TRBD1|NA|TRBJ2-1
TGCGCCAGCGGGACAGGGGGATACAATGAGCAGTTCTTC
CASGTGGYNEQFF
>TRBV6-5|NA|few|TRBJ1-2
TGTGCCAGCAGCTCCGACGGGCGAGTAAGGGATGGCTACACCTTC
CASSSDGRVRDGYTF
>TRBV13|TRBD1|many|TRBJ2-7
TGTGCCAGCAGCATGGGACAGGGAGCCTACGAGCAGTACTTC
CASSMGQGAYEQYF